This TCR beta chain stems from a study of blood T cell repertoires in COVID-19. The wider study: Collection of acute and convalescent COVID-19 samples took place in the United States, Italy and Spain.

The germline CDR1 and CDR2 sequences are SEHNR and FQNEAQ (reference sequence). The V gene lost 3 bases and the J gene lost 7 bases, with 4 bases spanning the gap. This CDR3 is 10 amino acids long. Data came from immunoSEQ multiplex PCR; TCRdb stores just in-frame clones and leaves some out. The sample lists about 160,000 clones; roughly 84% were seen once. This TCR came from a middle-aged man with acute or convalescent COVID-19. The chain uses TRBV7-9 and TRBJ2-7, with unresolved D. The sequenced material came from peripheral blood. The DNA for the CDR3 is TGTGCCAGCAGCTTTGAGGAGCAGTACTTC. This encodes CASSFEEQYF.